The present T cell receptor beta chain was sequenced within a study of T cell responses to AZD1222 COVID-19 vaccine. Trimming left V 0 bases short and J 8 bases short, with 8 bases between. Germline assignment: CDR1 SGHRS and CDR2 YFSETQ. CDR3 length equals 12 residues. About this clone itself: The antigen remains unidentified.

Repertoires were generated with immunoSEQ multiplex PCR, while TCRdb's copy carries only in-frame clones and drops some. The top ten clones hold around 6% of a sample with some 83,000 clones, 89% of them seen once. Whole-study results and caveats: Donor demographics were predominantly white British with a female majority; clonal diversity may be underestimated.

This chain joins TRBV5-1 and TRBJ1-2; D call uncertain. This receptor was taken from an adult who received the AZD1222 COVID-19 vaccine. The sequenced sample was peripheral blood, obtained 28 days after the second AZD1222 dose. The CDR3 region has the DNA TGCGCCAGCAGCTTGGCGCAGGAGGGCTACACCTTC. Translating it yields CASSLAQEGYTF.